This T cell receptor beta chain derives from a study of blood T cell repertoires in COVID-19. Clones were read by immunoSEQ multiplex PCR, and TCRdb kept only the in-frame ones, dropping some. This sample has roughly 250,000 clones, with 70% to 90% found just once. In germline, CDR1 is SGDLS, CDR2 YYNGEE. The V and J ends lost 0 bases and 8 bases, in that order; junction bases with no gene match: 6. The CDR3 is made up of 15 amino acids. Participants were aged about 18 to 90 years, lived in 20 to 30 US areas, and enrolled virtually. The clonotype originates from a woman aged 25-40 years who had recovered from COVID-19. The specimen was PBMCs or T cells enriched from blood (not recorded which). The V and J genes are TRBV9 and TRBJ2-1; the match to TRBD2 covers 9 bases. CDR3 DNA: TGTGCCAGCAGCGTAGGTGCGGGGGGGGTGGATGAGCAGTTCTTC. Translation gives CASSVGAGGVDEQFF.